Each of the 13 T cell receptor beta chains below was sequenced from the same sample in a study of control samples from healthy donors and cancer patients (dated by TCRdb to 2020 to 2021). The receptor library was made with the immunoSEQ multiplex PCR assay. The table was pulled from immuneACCESS by TCRdb, which kept in-frame rearrangements only. Such tables lose some clones; where checked, under half of the loss comes from unresolved V genes, and the rest has no known cause. This sample holds about 130,000 clones; roughly 94% were observed only once. Approximately 15% of the sample is held by the ten biggest clonotypes. Sequenced material: PBMCs. Receptor source: a man in his 60s with colorectal cancer.

The chain uses TRBV12-3 or TRBV12-4 and TRBJ2-5; the D is unclear. The V end was cut by 4 bases, the J end by 6 bases, with 9 bases between. This CDR3 contains 12 residues. The CDR3 is CASSSAGQTQYF. The CDR3, as DNA: TGTGCCAGCAGTTCCGCCGGGCAGACCCAGTACTTC.

V and J are TRBV6-2 or TRBV6-3 and TRBJ1-1; no clear D gene. The CDR3 contains 13 residues. Germline V gene data show CDR1 as MNHEY and CDR2 as SVGEGT. Trimming pared 2 bases from V and 3 bases from J, leaving 7 bases between. CDR3 sequence: CASSYGGYTEAFF. In nucleotides, the CDR3 is TGTGCCAGCAGTTACGGAGGGTACACTGAAGCTTTCTTT.

This clone occurred once. The chain joins TRBV5-1 to TRBJ1-3; 7 nucleotides line up with TRBD1. J gave up 4 bases and V 5 bases, and 12 bases lay outside the gene matches. Germline loops: CDR1 SGHRS, CDR2 YFSETQ. The CDR3 extends over 16 amino acids. The CDR3 sequence is CASSLTGEGSGNTIYF. In DNA form, the CDR3 reads TGCGCCAGCAGTCTCACAGGGGAAGGATCGGGAAACACCATATATTTT. Complete variable domain (other parts from reference TRBV5-1 and TRBJ1-3): KAGVTQTPRYLIKTRGQQVTLSCSPISGHRSVSWYQQTPGQGLQFLFEYFSETQRNKGNFPGRFSGRQFSNSRSEMNVSTLELGDSALYLCASSLTGEGSGNTIYFGEGSWLTVV.

The chain has TRBV7-2 and TRBJ1-3; the D is unclear. Germline CDR1 and CDR2: SGHTA and FQGNSA. Trimming left V 7 bases short and J 7 bases short, with 20 bases between. The CDR3 extends over 15 amino acids. The CDR3: CASTLGPGAGNTIYF. Written as DNA, the CDR3 is TGTGCCAGCACCCTGGGCCCGGGTGCGGGGAACACCATATATTTT.

This rearrangement joins TRBV5-1 to TRBJ2-6, with D perhaps TRBD1 or TRBD2 (5 bases each). This CDR3 has 18 residues. Per the germline V gene, CDR1 is SGHRS and CDR2 is YFSETQ. The V gene lost 2 bases and the J gene lost 0 bases, with 15 bases spanning the gap. The CDR3 sequence: CASSFRGDPDSGANVLTF. The CDR3 DNA reads TGCGCCAGCAGCTTTCGTGGGGACCCGGACTCTGGGGCCAACGTCCTGACTTTC. The variable domain in full, completed from reference TRBV5-1 and TRBJ2-6, reads KAGVTQTPRYLIKTRGQQVTLSCSPISGHRSVSWYQQTPGQGLQFLFEYFSETQRNKGNFPGRFSGRQFSNSRSEMNVSTLELGDSALYLCASSFRGDPDSGANVLTFGAGSRLTVL.

CDR3 amino acids: CASSLDAGTSQLFF. In nucleotides, the CDR3 is TGTGCCAGCAGCTTAGATGCGGGGACTAGTCAGCTGTTTTTT. This chain links TRBV7-9 with TRBJ2-2; 8 bases align to TRBD2. V shed 1 base, J shed 12 bases, and the junction held 7 bases outside the gene matches. In germline, CDR1 is SEHNR, CDR2 FQNEAQ (reference sequence). This CDR3 comprises 14 residues.

The rearrangement uses TRBV9 and TRBJ1-6; no definite D call. Per the germline V gene, CDR1 is SGDLS and CDR2 is YYNGEE. The CDR3 has 13 residues. Between the trimmed V and J ends, which lost 0 bases and 7 bases, there was a span of 5 bases. CDR3 residues: CASSVGTNSPLHF. CDR3 sequence (DNA): TGTGCCAGCAGCGTAGGGACCAATTCACCCCTCCACTTT.

The rearrangement joins TRBV30 to TRBJ1-2; TRBD1 agrees at 7 bases. With V trimmed by 2 bases and J by 6 bases, 15 bases remained unmatched. This CDR3 is built from 16 residues. Germline V gene lookup returns CDR1 GTSNPN and CDR2 SVGIG (reference sequence). The chain's CDR3 is CAWSTPRTGFVHGYTF. CDR3 in DNA: TGTGCCTGGAGTACCCCCCGGACAGGTTTCGTGCATGGCTACACCTTC.

This chain uses TRBV28 with TRBJ1-6; no definite D call. V was shortened by 4 bases and J by 10 bases, with 11 bases between the two germline ends. This CDR3 spans 13 amino acids. CDR1 is MDHEN and CDR2 is SYDVKM in the germline V gene. The CDR3 is CASSSTQESPLHF. For the CDR3, the DNA is TGTGCCAGCAGTTCGACACAAGAATCACCCCTCCACTTT.

The chain carries TRBV6-1 and TRBJ2-4; TRBD1 might be the D (6 bases). The germline V gene encodes CDR1 MNHNS and CDR2 SASEGT. The CDR3 sequence is 14 residues long. Trimming stripped 2 bases from V and 1 base from J, with 6 bases between. CDR3 protein: CASSEQGAKNIQYF. In DNA, the CDR3 is TGTGCCAGCAGTGAACAGGGGGCCAAAAACATTCAGTACTTC.

CDR3 sequence reads: CASSPPGADTEAFF. In nucleotides, the CDR3 is TGTGCCAGCAGCCCCCCGGGGGCGGACACTGAAGCTTTCTTT. This sequence joins TRBV6-6 and TRBJ1-1; possibly TRBD1 for D (6 bases). CDR3 length: 14 amino acids. Trimming cost V 6 bases and J 3 bases, with 14 bases left between them. Germline CDR1 MNHNY, CDR2 SVGAGI (reference sequence).

The gene calls are TRBV19 and TRBJ2-7, with TRBD2 matching 10 bases. Germline-derived CDR1 and CDR2 are LNHDA and SQIVND (reference sequence). J gave up 5 bases and V 11 bases, and 15 bases lay outside the gene matches. The CDR3 is made up of 15 amino acids. The CDR3 sequence: CAVARPGLALDEQYF. The CDR3 bases are TGTGCCGTCGCGCGACCGGGACTAGCGCTCGACGAGCAGTACTTC.

The chain links TRBV7-7 to TRBJ1-1; no firm D call. The CDR3 has 15 amino acids. Germline assignment: CDR1 SSHAT and CDR2 FNYEAQ (reference sequence). Trimming took off 5 bases at V and 5 bases at J, with 18 bases between the two ends. The CDR3 sequence: CASSPVIGMVTEAFF. The CDR3 nucleotides read TGTGCCAGCAGCCCAGTAATTGGCATGGTAACTGAAGCTTTCTTT.